These 25 T cell receptor beta chains share one sample of origin, sequenced in a study of blood T cell repertoires in COVID-19. The data were produced by immunoSEQ multiplex PCR, yet TCRdb's version contains in-frame clones alone and is incomplete. This sample has approximately 280,000 clones, with 65% to 85% found just once. Sequenced input: peripheral blood. The receptors come from a human donor with COVID-19, enrolled during active disease. The donor label of this sample is uncertain.

V and J are TRBV5-1 and TRBJ1-1, with D perhaps matching TRBD1 (5 bases). Trimming took off 2 bases at V and 2 bases at J, with 16 bases between the two ends. This CDR3 has 16 amino acids. CDR1 and CDR2 from the germline V gene are SGHRS and YFSETQ. CDR3 coding DNA: TGCGCCAGCAGCTTTAACGTCGGGGGTACCAACACTGAAGCTTTCTTT. Translation gives CASSFNVGGTNTEAFF.

This chain joins TRBV5-1 and TRBJ2-2, with D perhaps matching TRBD2 (5 bases). The CDR3 sequence is 15 residues long. Germline-derived CDR1 and CDR2 are SGHRS and YFSETQ. The V end lost 0 bases, the J end lost 5 bases, and 11 bases lay between the germline ends. CDR3 sequence reads: CASSLDGRGTGELFF. The CDR3 nucleotides are TGCGCCAGCAGCTTGGATGGGCGCGGGACCGGGGAGCTGTTTTTT.

V is TRBV28 and J is TRBJ1-3, with 8 bases lining up with TRBD1. The germline V gene encodes CDR1 MDHEN and CDR2 SYDVKM. This CDR3 has 15 amino acids. Trimming cost V 5 bases and J 2 bases; bases outside gene matches: 5. The CDR3 loop is CASSDKTGAGNTIYF. CDR3 nucleotide sequence: TGTGCCAGCAGTGACAAGACAGGGGCTGGAAACACCATATATTTT.

J is TRBJ2-5 and V is TRBV9; TRBD2 matches at 9 bases. V was pared by 0 bases and J by 0 bases, with 3 bases of the junction left unmatched. Germline V gene data show CDR1 as SGDLS and CDR2 as YYNGEE. This CDR3 is 16 amino acids long. The CDR3 DNA reads TGTGCCAGCAGCGTAGGCGCGGGAGGGGACCAAGAGACCCAGTACTTC. It yields the protein CASSVGAGGDQETQYF.

This rearrangement joins TRBV11-2 to TRBJ1-1; a weak D match, TRBD1 (5 bases). In germline, CDR1 is SGHAT, CDR2 FQNNGV. V was pared by 6 bases and J by 11 bases, with 16 bases between. The CDR3 is 12 residues long. CDR3 in amino acids: CASSPTGLKAFF. The CDR3 bases are TGTGCCAGCAGTCCAACAGGTTTGAAGGCTTTCTTT.

This chain connects TRBV24-1 to TRBJ2-1, with 14 bases matching TRBD2. This CDR3 is built from 18 residues. The germline V gene encodes CDR1 KGHDR and CDR2 SFDVKD. Losses at the gene ends were 2 bases for V and 6 bases for J; bases not matched to a gene: 8. The CDR3 DNA follows: TGTGCCACCAGTGATTCCGGGACTAGCGGGGGATTCGGCAATGAGCAGTTCTTC. Translation gives CATSDSGTSGGFGNEQFF.

V usage is TRBV7-2 and J usage is TRBJ2-7; TRBD1 agrees at 7 bases. CDR1 SGHTA and CDR2 FQGNSA come from the germline V gene. With V trimmed by 5 bases and J by 7 bases, 17 bases remained unmatched. The CDR3 spans 16 residues. The CDR3 DNA reads TGTGCCAGCAGCCCTTACTATTCGACAGGGAAAGAGGAGCAGTACTTC. Protein: CASSPYYSTGKEEQYF.

This rearrangement joins TRBV9 to TRBJ2-7; TRBD1 matches at 10 bases. J was trimmed by 6 bases and V by 2 bases; bases with no gene match: 2. The CDR3 runs to 13 residues. Germline lookup yields CDR1 SGDLS and CDR2 YYNGEE. This CDR3 reads CASSVGQGSEQYF. The CDR3 DNA reads TGTGCCAGCAGCGTGGGACAGGGGAGCGAGCAGTACTTC.

The chain carries TRBV10-3 and TRBJ1-1, with a tentative D call TRBD1 (5 bases). With 3 bases removed from V and 1 base from J, the gap between germline ends came to 21 bases. This CDR3 contains 18 residues. Germline lookup yields CDR1 ENHRY and CDR2 SYGVKD. CDR3 region: CAISDPDQARGWNTEAFF. CDR3 in DNA: TGTGCCATCAGTGACCCCGACCAGGCCCGGGGGTGGAACACTGAAGCTTTCTTT.

Comments on this clone: At the DNA level, this CDR3 is encoded by other sequences in the same sample as well. In DNA, the CDR3 is TGCGCCAGCAGCCCCGGGACTTCCACAGATACGCAGTATTTT. Translated, it gives CASSPGTSTDTQYF. V usage is TRBV5-1 and J usage is TRBJ2-3, with D possibly TRBD2 on 6 matching bases. Germline V gene sequence: CDR1 SGHRS, CDR2 YFSETQ. Trimming shortened V by 4 bases and J by 2 bases, and 11 bases separated the two germline ends. This CDR3 region has 14 residues.

In nucleotides, the CDR3 is TGTGCCAGCAGCTTAACTTCAGGACAGGGGGGGCGAGAGACCCAGTACTTC. Amino acids: CASSLTSGQGGRETQYF. The J gene is TRBJ2-5, the V gene TRBV9; 10 bases fit TRBD1. V shed 4 bases, J shed 4 bases, and the junction held 13 bases outside the gene matches. The CDR3 runs to 17 residues. From germline, CDR1 is SGDLS and CDR2 YYNGEE.

Regarding this clone: Germline is not matched at one junction end, which may reflect a read error. The chain joins TRBV12-3 or TRBV12-4 to TRBJ2-7; 10 nucleotides match TRBD2. The CDR3 has 13 residues. The CDR3 sequence: CASKREGPYDVHF. The CDR3 nucleotides read TGTGCCAGTAAGCGGGAGGGACCCTACGACGTTCACTTC.

V is TRBV6-5 and J is TRBJ1-2; D might be TRBD1 (6 bases). Deletions cut 6 bases from V and 5 bases from J, with 10 bases between. CDR1 is MNHEY, CDR2 SVGAGI, per germline. The CDR3 length is 12 residues. This CDR3 reads CASSDRFYGYTF. The CDR3 DNA is TGTGCCAGCAGCGACAGGTTTTATGGCTACACCTTC.

The chain is built from TRBV5-4 and TRBJ1-3; D gene ambiguous. There are 16 residues in the CDR3. The germline V and J ends were trimmed by 0 bases and 4 bases, with 14 bases remaining between them. Germline V gene data show CDR1 as SGHNT and CDR2 as YYREEE (reference sequence). The CDR3 nucleotides are TGTGCCAGCAGCTTGGACCCGGTGACTCTAGGAAACACCATATATTTT. Amino acids: CASSLDPVTLGNTIYF.

This rearrangement joins TRBV6-1 to TRBJ2-1, with 11 positions matching TRBD2. Trimming cost V 4 bases and J 5 bases; bases outside gene matches: 16. Germline CDR1 MNHNS, CDR2 SASEGT. This CDR3 has 19 residues. The CDR3 nucleotides are TGTGCCAGCAGTGTGTCTGGGACTAGCGGAGTTCCTTCCAACAATGAGCAGTTCTTC. Translating gives CASSVSGTSGVPSNNEQFF.

The chain joins TRBV15 to TRBJ1-2; D remains ambiguous. The ends were cut back, 3 bases at V and 0 bases at J, with 11 bases in the middle. Germline CDR1 is LNHNV and CDR2 is YYDKDF (reference sequence). This CDR3 region has 15 residues. The CDR3 here is CATSREGSPNYGYTF. Here the CDR3 DNA reads TGTGCCACCAGCAGGGAGGGCAGTCCTAACTATGGCTACACCTTC.

V and J are TRBV27 and TRBJ2-1; 10 nucleotides align to TRBD2. This CDR3 spans 18 amino acids. V gave up 5 bases and J gave up 6 bases; unmatched junction bases: 16. The V gene's germline CDR1 is MNHEY and CDR2 SMNVEV (reference sequence). The CDR3 bases are TGTGCCAGCAGTAAGCTAGCGGGAGCCCCGTTGACCCTCAATGAGCAGTTCTTC. Translation gives CASSKLAGAPLTLNEQFF.

This rearrangement joins TRBV28 to TRBJ1-1, with D perhaps TRBD1 (5 bases). V dropped 4 bases and J dropped 1 base, with 16 bases sitting between them. Germline CDR1 and CDR2: MDHEN and SYDVKM. CDR3 length: 16 amino acids. In DNA, the CDR3 is TGTGCCAGCAGTTCCCCCGGGGGTCGCACGAACACTGAAGCTTTCTTT. Its protein is CASSSPGGRTNTEAFF.

This clone was counted a single time. The CDR3 sequence is CASTYAGANTGELFF. The CDR3 DNA sequence: TGTGCCAGCACTTATGCGGGGGCGAACACCGGGGAGCTGTTTTTT. The gene calls are TRBV2 and TRBJ2-2; the match to TRBD2 covers 7 bases. The CDR3 runs to 15 residues. V dropped 7 bases and J dropped 0; count of bases not matched to a gene: 5. Germline V lookup: CDR1 SNHLY, CDR2 FYNNEI.

The chain links TRBV7-3 to TRBJ2-7; D might be TRBD1 (6 bases). The V and J ends lost 5 bases and 4 bases respectively, with 24 bases between them. Per germline, CDR1 SGHTA and CDR2 FQGTGA. This CDR3 is 17 amino acids long. The CDR3: CASSQGYGGLDAYEQYF. The CDR3 DNA sequence: TGTGCCAGCAGCCAAGGGTATGGGGGCCTCGACGCTTACGAGCAGTACTTC. The whole variable domain, filled in from reference TRBV7-3 and TRBJ2-7, reads GAGVSQTPSNKVTEKGKYVELRCDPISGHTALYWYRQSLGQGPEFLIYFQGTGAADDSGLPNDRFFAVRPEGSVSTLKIQRTERGDSAVYLCASSQGYGGLDAYEQYFGPGTRLTVT.

V gene TRBV7-9 combines with J gene TRBJ2-1, with TRBD2 as a possible D gene (5 bases). Looked up from germline, CDR1 is SEHNR and CDR2 is FQNEAQ (reference sequence). Trimming left V 3 bases short and J 0 bases short, with 9 bases between. The CDR3 sequence is 15 residues long. For the CDR3, the DNA is TGTGCCAGCAGCTTGCAAGGGAGCTCCTACAATGAGCAGTTCTTC. This translates into CASSLQGSSYNEQFF.

The V and J genes are TRBV5-6 and TRBJ1-1, with D unresolved. From germline, CDR1 is SGHDT and CDR2 YYEEEE. The V gene lost 1 base and the J gene lost 1 base, with 14 bases spanning the gap. This CDR3 has 16 amino acids. CDR3 loop: CASSLFALGGNTEAFF. Written as DNA, the CDR3 is TGTGCCAGCAGCTTGTTTGCCTTGGGAGGGAACACTGAAGCTTTCTTT.

The chain links TRBV15 to TRBJ2-5, with 12 positions matching TRBD2. Germline CDR1 reads LNHNV; CDR2 reads YYDKDF (reference sequence). V lost 1 base to trimming and J lost 5 bases; unmatched junction nucleotides: 2. The CDR3 length is 15 residues. The CDR3 region has the DNA TGTGCCACCAGCAGAGTGCTAGCGGGAGGGGAGACCCAGTACTTC. As protein: CATSRVLAGGETQYF.

V gene TRBV4-1 combines with J gene TRBJ2-7; 8 nucleotides align to TRBD2. This CDR3 spans 15 amino acids. The germline gives CDR1 MGHRA, CDR2 YSYEKL. V was clipped by 1 base and J by 3 bases; unmatched bases: 5. CDR3 sequence: CASSQAPTSVYEQYF. The CDR3 DNA sequence: TGCGCCAGCAGCCAAGCCCCGACTAGCGTCTACGAGCAGTACTTC.

V usage is TRBV6-5 and J usage is TRBJ2-1; no firm D call. Germline loops: CDR1 MNHEY, CDR2 SVGAGI. This CDR3 has 16 residues. V was trimmed by 2 bases and J by 4 bases, leaving 15 bases between them. The CDR3, as DNA: TGTGCCAGCAGTTACCAGAGCACCCCGCGGTACAATGAGCAGTTCTTC. Amino acids: CASSYQSTPRYNEQFF.